These T cell receptor beta chains were read from a single sample in a study of T-cell memory formation after mild COVID-19. TCRdb reprocessed the 5' RACE reads with MiXCR, giving one entry per CDR3 protein. The sample shows 400,000 to 450,000 distinct CDR3 sequences, about 20% of them seen only once. Sequencing used PBMCs or a T cell subset sorted from them (not recorded which). These receptors originate from a man aged 18 to 30 who had mild COVID-19 (a few samples of this study predate the infection). Cell type and time point are not known. Both conserved end residues are part of each CDR3. The D gene is left open where the match is weak. Rows give clone size only sometimes, using once, few, many, or a class for an expanded clone.

V gene: TRBV10-3
J gene: TRBJ2-1
clone size: -
D gene: -
CDR3 protein: CAISEEYEQFF
CDR3 DNA: TGTGCCATCAGTGAAGAGTATGAGCAGTTCTTC

V gene: TRBV12-3/TRBV12-4
J gene: TRBJ2-3
clone size: -
D gene: -
CDR3 protein: CASSPGRRTDTQYF
CDR3 DNA: TGTGCCAGCAGTCCGGGACGACGCACAGATACGCAGTATTTT

V gene: TRBV3-1
J gene: TRBJ2-1
clone size: -
D gene: TRBD2
CDR3 protein: CASRPRLAGGPLNEQFF
CDR3 DNA: TGTGCCAGCAGACCACGACTAGCGGGGGGGCCTCTGAATGAGCAGTTCTTC

V gene: TRBV4-3
J gene: TRBJ2-4
clone size: few
D gene: -
CDR3 protein: CASSQDTTSKNIQYF
CDR3 DNA: TGCGCCAGCAGCCAAGATACGACTTCCAAAAACATTCAGTACTTC

V gene: TRBV6-2/TRBV6-3
J gene: TRBJ1-5
clone size: -
D gene: -
CDR3 protein: CASSSSNNQPQHF
CDR3 DNA: TGTGCCAGCTCCTCCAGTAACAATCAGCCCCAGCATTTT

V gene: TRBV6-1
J gene: TRBJ2-2
clone size: few
D gene: -
CDR3 protein: CASTTSRQINTGELFF
CDR3 DNA: TGTGCCAGCACCACCTCTCGACAGATTAACACCGGGGAGCTGTTTTTT

V gene: TRBV7-9
J gene: TRBJ1-6
clone size: few
D gene: -
CDR3 protein: CASSLGAVNNSPLHF
CDR3 DNA: TGTGCCAGCAGCCTCGGTGCGGTCAATAATTCACCCCTCCACTTT

V gene: TRBV6-5
J gene: TRBJ1-6
clone size: -
D gene: TRBD1
CDR3 protein: CASSYSTGHNSPLHF
CDR3 DNA: TGTGCCAGCAGTTACTCGACAGGGCATAATTCACCCCTCCACTTT

V gene: TRBV10-2
J gene: TRBJ2-5
clone size: few
D gene: -
CDR3 protein: CASSWRRETQYF
CDR3 DNA: TGCGCCAGCAGCTGGCGGAGGGAGACCCAGTACTTC

V gene: TRBV5-4
J gene: TRBJ1-4
clone size: -
D gene: -
CDR3 protein: CASSADPSPNEKLFF
CDR3 DNA: TGTGCCAGCAGCGCGGACCCCTCACCTAATGAAAAACTGTTTTTT

V gene: TRBV20-1
J gene: TRBJ1-5
clone size: few
D gene: -
CDR3 protein: CSARAGGLGNQPQHF
CDR3 DNA: TGCAGTGCTAGAGCTGGGGGGCTTGGCAATCAGCCCCAGCATTTT

V gene: TRBV4-3
J gene: TRBJ2-4
clone size: few
D gene: -
CDR3 protein: CASSQGPVGTWNIQYF
CDR3 DNA: TGCGCCAGCAGCCAAGGGCCCGTTGGGACTTGGAACATTCAGTACTTC

V gene: TRBV7-2
J gene: TRBJ2-7
clone size: -
D gene: -
CDR3 protein: CASQSQGGDEQYF
CDR3 DNA: TGTGCCAGCCAGTCCCAAGGAGGTGATGAGCAGTACTTC

V gene: TRBV3-1
J gene: TRBJ1-1
clone size: many
D gene: -
CDR3 protein: CASSHPLGRATEAFF
CDR3 DNA: TGTGCCAGCAGCCATCCATTGGGCCGGGCCACTGAAGCTTTCTTT

V gene: TRBV4-2
J gene: TRBJ2-5
clone size: -
D gene: TRBD2
CDR3 protein: CASSQETSGGETQYF
CDR3 DNA: TGTGCCAGCAGCCAAGAGACTAGCGGGGGAGAGACCCAGTACTTC

V gene: TRBV18
J gene: TRBJ1-5
clone size: -
D gene: -
CDR3 protein: CASSPEGGPRQPQHF
CDR3 DNA: TGTGCCAGCTCACCAGAAGGGGGTCCTAGGCAGCCCCAGCATTTT

V gene: TRBV20-1
J gene: TRBJ2-1
clone size: few
D gene: -
CDR3 protein: CSATPWDYSYNEQFF
CDR3 DNA: TGCAGTGCTACCCCGTGGGATTACTCCTACAATGAGCAGTTCTTC

V gene: TRBV9
J gene: TRBJ2-3
clone size: many
D gene: -
CDR3 protein: CASSVAADTQYF
CDR3 DNA: TGTGCCAGCAGCGTAGCAGCAGATACGCAGTATTTT

V gene: TRBV5-6
J gene: TRBJ1-2
clone size: -
D gene: -
CDR3 protein: CASSLAGLYRRGYTF
CDR3 DNA: TGTGCCAGCAGCTTGGCCGGGCTTTACCGGCGGGGCTACACCTTC

V gene: TRBV25-1
J gene: TRBJ1-1
clone size: few
D gene: -
CDR3 protein: CASSEVEGNTEAFF
CDR3 DNA: TGTGCCAGCAGTGAAGTGGAGGGGAACACTGAAGCTTTCTTT

V gene: TRBV28
J gene: TRBJ1-1
clone size: -
D gene: -
CDR3 protein: CASTNALGFTEAFF
CDR3 DNA: TGTGCCAGCACCAACGCCCTTGGGTTCACTGAAGCTTTCTTT

V gene: TRBV12-3/TRBV12-4
J gene: TRBJ2-3
clone size: -
D gene: -
CDR3 protein: CASSASQAGDTQYF
CDR3 DNA: TGTGCCAGCAGTGCTAGCCAGGCAGGAGATACGCAGTATTTT

V gene: TRBV2
J gene: TRBJ2-1
clone size: -
D gene: TRBD2
CDR3 protein: CASSQIRGEGNEQFF
CDR3 DNA: TGTGCCAGCAGTCAGATACGGGGGGAAGGAAATGAGCAGTTCTTC

V gene: TRBV4-1
J gene: TRBJ2-2
clone size: -
D gene: -
CDR3 protein: CASSPTGSTGELFF
CDR3 DNA: TGCGCCAGCAGCCCCACAGGGAGCACCGGGGAGCTGTTTTTT

V gene: TRBV29-1
J gene: TRBJ1-2
clone size: few
D gene: TRBD1
CDR3 protein: CSAHEGQGNYGYTF
CDR3 DNA: TGCAGCGCCCACGAGGGACAGGGAAACTATGGCTACACCTTC

V gene: TRBV15
J gene: TRBJ2-3
clone size: -
D gene: -
CDR3 protein: CATSRVMSDTQYF
CDR3 DNA: TGTGCCACCAGCAGAGTCATGTCAGATACGCAGTATTTT

V gene: TRBV6-6
J gene: TRBJ2-3
clone size: -
D gene: -
CDR3 protein: CASSYGGDGAGANTQYF
CDR3 DNA: TGTGCCAGCAGTTACGGCGGGGACGGTGCGGGGGCAAATACGCAGTATTTT

V gene: TRBV5-1
J gene: TRBJ2-3
clone size: few
D gene: -
CDR3 protein: CASSLAVGADTQYF
CDR3 DNA: TGCGCCAGCAGCTTGGCCGTAGGGGCCGATACGCAGTATTTT

V gene: TRBV5-1
J gene: TRBJ2-1
clone size: -
D gene: -
CDR3 protein: CASSPNDWGNEQFF
CDR3 DNA: TGCGCCAGCAGCCCCAACGACTGGGGCAATGAGCAGTTCTTC

V gene: TRBV5-1
J gene: TRBJ2-3
clone size: many
D gene: -
CDR3 protein: CASSLKGGTDTQYF
CDR3 DNA: TGCGCCAGCAGCTTGAAAGGGGGCACAGATACGCAGTATTTT

V gene: TRBV3-1
J gene: TRBJ2-1
clone size: once
D gene: -
CDR3 protein: CASSQDRLVAGINEQFF
CDR3 DNA: TGTGCCAGCAGCCAAGATAGGCTGGTTGCGGGAATCAATGAGCAGTTCTTC

V gene: TRBV7-3
J gene: TRBJ2-1
clone size: few
D gene: TRBD2
CDR3 protein: CASSQIGTSGGAGSYNEQFF
CDR3 DNA: TGTGCCAGCAGCCAGATAGGGACTAGCGGGGGGGCCGGATCCTACAATGAGCAGTTCTTC

V gene: TRBV11-2
J gene: TRBJ2-2
clone size: -
D gene: TRBD1
CDR3 protein: CASSPGTGVGELFF
CDR3 DNA: TGTGCCAGCAGCCCCGGGACAGGGGTCGGGGAGCTGTTTTTT

V gene: TRBV5-5
J gene: TRBJ1-2
clone size: -
D gene: TRBD1
CDR3 protein: CASSLWEGANGYTF
CDR3 DNA: TGTGCCAGCAGCTTGTGGGAGGGGGCAAATGGCTACACCTTC

V gene: TRBV9
J gene: TRBJ2-5
clone size: -
D gene: TRBD1
CDR3 protein: CASSVNLGQGMETQYF
CDR3 DNA: TGTGCCAGCAGCGTAAATCTGGGACAGGGGATGGAGACCCAGTACTTC

V gene: TRBV6-2/TRBV6-3
J gene: TRBJ1-2
clone size: -
D gene: TRBD1
CDR3 protein: CASSYPATGKANYGYTF
CDR3 DNA: TGTGCCAGCAGTTACCCCGCGACAGGGAAGGCTAACTATGGCTACACCTTC

V gene: TRBV4-1
J gene: TRBJ2-1
clone size: -
D gene: TRBD2
CDR3 protein: CASSRNSGGFYNEQFF
CDR3 DNA: TGCGCCAGCAGCCGGAATAGCGGGGGGTTCTACAATGAGCAGTTCTTC

V gene: TRBV7-2
J gene: TRBJ2-5
clone size: few
D gene: TRBD2
CDR3 protein: CASSQTSGAKTQYF
CDR3 DNA: TGTGCCAGCAGCCAAACTAGCGGGGCCAAGACCCAGTACTTC

V gene: TRBV6-6
J gene: TRBJ1-6
clone size: few
D gene: -
CDR3 protein: CASSSHSTGASPLHF
CDR3 DNA: TGTGCCAGCAGTTCACACAGTACGGGGGCTTCACCCCTCCACTTT

V gene: TRBV18
J gene: TRBJ1-2
clone size: few
D gene: -
CDR3 protein: CASSSSRDVPGRDYGYTF
CDR3 DNA: TGTGCCAGCTCATCGTCCCGGGACGTTCCCGGGCGTGACTATGGCTACACCTTC

V gene: TRBV7-2
J gene: TRBJ1-4
clone size: -
D gene: -
CDR3 protein: CASSLVGREKLFF
CDR3 DNA: TGTGCCAGCAGCTTAGTGGGACGTGAAAAACTGTTTTTT

V gene: TRBV6-6
J gene: TRBJ2-1
clone size: -
D gene: -
CDR3 protein: CASDRGSSYNEQFF
CDR3 DNA: TGTGCCAGCGACCGGGGGAGCTCCTACAATGAGCAGTTCTTC

V gene: TRBV4-1
J gene: TRBJ1-5
clone size: few
D gene: -
CDR3 protein: CASSQVSNQPQHF
CDR3 DNA: TGCGCCAGCAGCCAAGTCAGCAATCAGCCCCAGCATTTT

V gene: TRBV12-3/TRBV12-4
J gene: TRBJ2-1
clone size: few
D gene: TRBD2
CDR3 protein: CASGLAGYNEQFF
CDR3 DNA: TGTGCCAGCGGCCTAGCGGGATACAATGAGCAGTTCTTC

V gene: TRBV4-2
J gene: TRBJ2-2
clone size: many
D gene: TRBD1
CDR3 protein: CASSQAGTANTGELFF
CDR3 DNA: TGTGCCAGCAGCCAGGCCGGGACAGCCAACACCGGGGAGCTGTTTTTT

V gene: TRBV3-1
J gene: TRBJ1-1
clone size: -
D gene: -
CDR3 protein: CASSQDIGAGTEAFF
CDR3 DNA: TGTGCCAGCAGCCAAGATATTGGGGCGGGCACTGAAGCTTTCTTT

V gene: TRBV27
J gene: TRBJ2-3
clone size: -
D gene: TRBD2
CDR3 protein: CASSLGLAGLTDTQYF
CDR3 DNA: TGTGCCAGCAGCCTCGGACTAGCGGGGCTCACAGATACGCAGTATTTT

V gene: TRBV7-9
J gene: TRBJ2-3
clone size: -
D gene: -
CDR3 protein: CASSATRMTDTQYF
CDR3 DNA: TGTGCCAGCAGCGCGACCCGGATGACAGATACGCAGTATTTT